This TCR beta chain was documented in a study of immune evolution from preneoplasia to lung adenocarcinoma. CDR3 length: 17 residues. V dropped 0 bases and J dropped 2; count of bases not matched to a gene: 9. Germline V CDR1 and CDR2: SGDLS, YYNGEE. Sequenced by immunoSEQ multiplex PCR; TCRdb stores in-frame clones only, minus some. The profile shows some 10,000 clones, approximately 80% of them singletons. This receptor was taken from a person in their 60s with lung adenocarcinoma. Some clones in this sample may be carry-over from other donors' samples. Sequencing was done on a sample of FFPE normal lung tissue adjacent to the tumor. This sequence joins TRBV9 and TRBJ2-3, with 7 bases lining up with TRBD2. DNA for the CDR3: TGTGCCAGCAGCGTAGGATCGGGGGGACTATTCACAGATACGCAGTATTTT. It yields the protein CASSVGSGGLFTDTQYF.